This T cell receptor beta chain was observed in a study of immune evolution from preneoplasia to lung adenocarcinoma. Study-level points and caveats: Later-stage lesions appeared to have more T cells, more diversity, less clonality. From normal lung to invasive adenocarcinoma, top clone frequencies appeared to decrease.

Trimming left V 3 bases short and J 4 bases short, with 6 bases between. The CDR3 contains 12 residues. Looked up from germline, CDR1 is SGHTA and CDR2 is FQGNSA. Patient tissue came from resections in Japan or China, 2014–2017. Histologic diagnosis was independently verified by two lung pathologists. Data came from immunoSEQ multiplex PCR; TCRdb stores just in-frame clones and leaves some out. The sample has approximately 840 clones; 35% to 45% are singletons. Regarding this clone: Its antigen remains unidentified.

The chain uses TRBV7-2 and TRBJ1-2; D gene unclear. The clonotype comes from a person aged 50-59 years with lung adenocarcinoma. Material: FFPE normal lung tissue adjacent to the tumor. The CDR3 reads CASSLVSYGYTF. The CDR3 bases are TGTGCCAGCAGCTTGGTCTCCTATGGCTACACCTTC.